Each of the 28 T cell receptor beta chains below was sequenced from the same sample in a study of blood T cell repertoires in COVID-19. Assay: immunoSEQ multiplex PCR; the TCRdb copy retains only in-frame clones and omits some. The table shows fewer than 45,000 clones, with around 84% occurring only once. Sequencing was carried out using peripheral blood. The source is a human donor in a cohort sampled during active COVID-19.

CDR3 nucleotides: TGCGCCAGCAGCCGAGCGGCGAGGGGGGGTTCCACAGATACGCAGTATTTT. This encodes CASSRAARGGSTDTQYF. The V call is TRBV5-1, the J call TRBJ2-3; D perhaps matches TRBD2 (7 bases). CDR1 SGHRS and CDR2 YFSETQ come from the germline V gene. With 4 bases removed from V and 2 bases from J, the gap between germline ends came to 20 bases. This CDR3 has 17 amino acids.

The V gene is TRBV6-8, the J gene TRBJ2-7; possibly TRBD2 for D (6 bases). Germline V lookup: CDR1 MNHGY, CDR2 SAAAGT. V was pared by 10 bases and J by 5 bases, with 12 bases between. The CDR3 loop spans 11 amino acids. CDR3 nucleotide sequence: TGTGCCACAGGACTAAAGGACGAGCAGTACTTC. As protein: CATGLKDEQYF.

The rearrangement uses TRBV19 and TRBJ1-2; no definite D call. This CDR3 has 13 residues. The germline V gene encodes CDR1 LNHDA and CDR2 SQIVND (reference sequence). The V end lost 2 bases, the J end lost 2 bases, and 6 bases lay between the germline ends. The CDR3 is CASSITENYGYTF. The DNA for the CDR3 is TGTGCCAGTAGTATAACGGAGAACTATGGCTACACCTTC. Combining the CDR3 with reference TRBV19 and TRBJ1-2 gives the whole variable domain DGGITQSPKYLFRKEGQNVTLSCEQNLNHDAMYWYRQDPGQGLRLIYYSQIVNDFQKGDIAEGYSVSREKKESFPLTVTSAQKNPTAFYLCASSITENYGYTFGSGTRLTVV.

The gene calls are TRBV7-3 and TRBJ2-2, with 9 bases fitting TRBD1. The trim removed 6 bases at V and 3 bases at J, leaving 5 bases unmatched. The germline gives CDR1 SGHTA, CDR2 FQGTGA. The CDR3 runs 15 residues. The CDR3 nucleotides read TGTGCCAGCAGACCCGGGACAGGGTACACCGGGGAGCTGTTTTTT. Protein product: CASRPGTGYTGELFF.

V gene TRBV29-1 combines with J gene TRBJ1-4, with D perhaps TRBD1 (6 bases). Deletions cut 4 bases from V and 7 bases from J, with 13 bases between. The germline CDR1 and CDR2 sequences are SQVTM and ANQGSEA. This CDR3 spans 13 amino acids. CDR3 protein: CSVGAGAGEKLFF. CDR3 coding DNA: TGCAGCGTTGGGGCGGGGGCAGGTGAAAAACTGTTTTTT. The complete variable domain, with remaining parts taken from reference TRBV29-1 and TRBJ1-4, reads SAVISQKPSRDICQRGTSLTIQCQVDSQVTMMFWYRQQPGQSLTLIATANQGSEATYESGFVIDKFPISRPNLTFSTLTVSNMSPEDSSIYLCSVGAGAGEKLFFGSGTQLSVL.

The rearrangement links TRBV10-3 to TRBJ2-7; 9 bases align to TRBD1. The CDR3 spans 14 residues. The J segment lost 5 bases and the V segment lost 6 bases, leaving 8 bases of the junction unmatched. Germline V lookup: CDR1 ENHRY, CDR2 SYGVKD. The CDR3 loop reads CAIRVGTGSNEQYF. The CDR3 nucleotides are TGTGCCATCAGGGTAGGGACAGGGAGCAACGAGCAGTACTTC.

This clone was detected a few times. V is TRBV4-1 and J is TRBJ1-2; D not resolved. V lost 5 bases and J lost 4, with 17 bases in between. Germline CDR1 MGHRA, CDR2 YSYEKL. CDR3 length: 15 amino acids. CDR3 coding DNA: TGCGCCAGCAGCGGAGGCGCCCGGGTGAGCTATGGCTACACCTTC. This sequence encodes CASSGGARVSYGYTF.

The chain is built from TRBV5-5 and TRBJ1-1; 9 nucleotides align to TRBD1. Germline V gene sequence: CDR1 SGHKS, CDR2 YYEKEE (reference sequence). This CDR3 is built from 17 residues. Trimming took 4 bases from V and 1 from J; bases not matched to a gene: 11. CDR3 coding DNA: TGTGCCAGCAGCCACCTTCGACAGGGGGTCACGAACACTGAAGCTTTCTTT. The encoded protein is CASSHLRQGVTNTEAFF.

This clone was recorded a few times. The V gene is TRBV18, the J gene TRBJ1-1; D might be TRBD1 (5 bases). The CDR3 length is 15 residues. Between the trimmed V and J ends, which lost 2 bases and 3 bases, there was a span of 13 bases. Looked up from germline, CDR1 is KGHSH and CDR2 is LQKENI. The CDR3 sequence is CASSPSKGVYTEAFF. The CDR3 DNA follows: TGTGCCAGCTCACCATCGAAAGGGGTGTACACTGAAGCTTTCTTT. The complete variable domain, with remaining parts taken from reference TRBV18 and TRBJ1-1, reads NAGVMQNPRHLVRRRGQEARLRCSPMKGHSHVYWYRQLPEEGLKFMVYLQKENIIDESGMPKERFSAEFPKEGPSILRIQQVVRGDSAAYFCASSPSKGVYTEAFFGQGTRLTVV.

V is TRBV5-6 and J is TRBJ2-5, with TRBD2 matching 8 bases. Per germline, CDR1 SGHDT and CDR2 YYEEEE. V lost 1 base to trimming and J lost 6 bases; unmatched junction nucleotides: 11. The CDR3 is 16 amino acids. The CDR3 sequence: CASSLNSRGGSQTQYF. DNA of the CDR3: TGTGCCAGCAGCTTGAATTCACGGGGGGGCAGCCAGACCCAGTACTTC.

The chain recombines TRBV7-9 with TRBJ2-7; D might be TRBD1 (5 bases). Germline V lookup: CDR1 SEHNR, CDR2 FQNEAQ (reference sequence). Between the trimmed V and J ends, which lost 2 bases and 0 bases, there was a span of 8 bases. This CDR3 is built from 14 residues. CDR3 loop: CASSLPGHSYEQYF. CDR3 DNA: TGTGCCAGCAGCTTACCAGGACACTCCTACGAGCAGTACTTC. Drawing the rest from reference TRBV7-9 and TRBJ2-7, the complete variable domain is DTGVSQNPRHKITKRGQNVTFRCDPISEHNRLYWYRQTLGQGPEFLTYFQNEAQLEKSRLLSDRFSAERPKGSFSTLEIQRTEQGDSAMYLCASSLPGHSYEQYFGPGTRLTVT.

The chain has TRBV19 and TRBJ2-1; 10 nucleotides agree with TRBD1. V was pared by 5 bases and J by 3 bases, with 4 bases of the junction left unmatched. CDR1 is LNHDA and CDR2 is SQIVND in the germline V gene (reference sequence). The CDR3 spans 15 residues. CDR3 DNA sequence: TGTGCCAGTAGTGTGGGGGACAGGGGCTACAATGAGCAGTTCTTC. Translation: CASSVGDRGYNEQFF.

The genes are TRBV12-3 or TRBV12-4 and TRBJ1-2, with D maybe TRBD1 (6 bases). V was pared by 6 bases and J by 9 bases, with 17 bases between. This CDR3 is built from 13 residues. The CDR3 here is CASSRRQVPRYTF. The CDR3 DNA is TGTGCCAGCAGCCGTAGACAGGTTCCTCGCTACACCTTC.

This chain links TRBV5-4 with TRBJ2-5; D not certain. CDR1 is SGHNT, CDR2 YYREEE, per germline (reference sequence). V lost 1 base and J 2 bases, leaving 6 bases between the germline ends. This CDR3 comprises 13 residues. The CDR3 loop reads CASSLIDQETQYF. The CDR3 bases are TGTGCCAGCAGCTTGATAGATCAAGAGACCCAGTACTTC.

The chain employs TRBV6-1 and TRBJ1-2, with no clear D. CDR1 is MNHNS, CDR2 SASEGT, per germline. V was trimmed by 0 bases and J by 2 bases, leaving 10 bases between them. The CDR3 loop spans 15 amino acids. The CDR3 DNA sequence: TGTGCCAGCAGTGAAGCGGGAGGGTCCAACTATGGCTACACCTTC. It codes for CASSEAGGSNYGYTF.

The chain employs TRBV6-4 and TRBJ1-6, with TRBD1 matching 11 bases. CDR3 size: 17 residues. The trim removed 0 bases at V and 4 bases at J, leaving 2 bases unmatched. Germline V gives CDR1 MRHNA, CDR2 SNTAGT. CDR3 amino acids: CASSDSGTGGYNSPLHF. The CDR3 DNA reads as TGTGCCAGCAGTGACTCCGGGACAGGGGGGTATAATTCACCCCTCCACTTT.

This sequence joins TRBV6-1 and TRBJ2-3, with 10 positions matching TRBD2. The germline gives CDR1 MNHNS, CDR2 SASEGT. This CDR3 spans 14 amino acids. Unmatched junction bases numbered 2, after V lost 3 bases and J lost 5 bases. The chain's CDR3 is CASSELAGEDTQYF. CDR3 nucleotides: TGTGCCAGCAGTGAGCTAGCGGGGGAAGATACGCAGTATTTT.

The chain links TRBV5-6 to TRBJ2-5; 7 positions match TRBD1. CDR3 length equals 13 residues. V shed 3 bases, J shed 5 bases, and the junction held 4 bases outside the gene matches. Germline CDR1 SGHDT, CDR2 YYEEEE. The CDR3 spells CASSSQGLETQYF. CDR3 nucleotides: TGTGCCAGCAGCTCACAGGGGTTGGAGACCCAGTACTTC.

The chain recombines TRBV5-6 with TRBJ1-1; 8 bases map to TRBD1. V trimming: 2 bases; J trimming: 2 bases; junction bases outside the gene matches: 2. The CDR3 totals 14 residues. Germline V CDR1 and CDR2: SGHDT, YYEEEE. DNA for the CDR3: TGTGCCAGCAGCTTTGGGACAGGTAACACTGAAGCTTTCTTT. Translated, it gives CASSFGTGNTEAFF.

The chain is built from TRBV10-3 and TRBJ2-4; no definite D call. CDR1 is ENHRY and CDR2 is SYGVKD in the germline V gene. The CDR3 runs 14 residues. Trimming left V 0 bases short and J 9 bases short, with 12 bases between. The CDR3 sequence is CAISESMQASIQYF. DNA of the CDR3: TGTGCCATCAGTGAGTCGATGCAAGCCTCCATTCAGTACTTC.

V is TRBV2 and J is TRBJ1-4; D not certain. Germline V CDR1 and CDR2: SNHLY, FYNNEI. V was pared by 6 bases and J by 0 bases, with 11 bases between. This CDR3 has 15 residues. CDR3 DNA: TGTGCCAGCAGGTTCGGAGTTGCAACTAATGAAAAACTGTTTTTT. Protein: CASRFGVATNEKLFF.

CDR3 bases: TGTGCCAGCAGCGCAGGGACTAGCGGACCCACCGGGGAGCTGTTTTTT. It yields the protein CASSAGTSGPTGELFF. The V gene is TRBV9, the J gene TRBJ2-2; the match to TRBD2 covers 11 bases. The CDR3 sequence is 16 residues long. Germline V gene data show CDR1 as SGDLS and CDR2 as YYNGEE. V was pared by 3 bases and J by 4 bases, with 5 bases of the junction left unmatched.

This clone was observed once. The chain couples TRBV5-8 to TRBJ2-1; TRBD1 is a possible D gene (8 bases). Germline values: CDR1 SGHTS, CDR2 YDEGEE. The CDR3 sequence is 14 residues long. V was pared by 4 bases and J by 8 bases, with 16 bases between. The CDR3 DNA sequence: TGTGCCAGCAGCCCTACAGGGGGGGGCGATGAGCAGTTCTTC. It specifies CASSPTGGGDEQFF.

The chain carries TRBV19 and TRBJ2-1; 7 bases are shared with TRBD1. V trimming: 6 bases; J trimming: 2 bases; junction bases outside the gene matches: 7. This CDR3 is built from 15 residues. The germline CDR1 and CDR2 sequences are LNHDA and SQIVND (reference sequence). CDR3 nucleotide sequence: TGTGCCAGTAGCACCGACAGGGATCCCTACAATGAGCAGTTCTTC. This sequence encodes CASSTDRDPYNEQFF. The full variable domain, rest sourced from reference TRBV19 and TRBJ2-1, is DGGITQSPKYLFRKEGQNVTLSCEQNLNHDAMYWYRQDPGQGLRLIYYSQIVNDFQKGDIAEGYSVSREKKESFPLTVTSAQKNPTAFYLCASSTDRDPYNEQFFGPGTRLTVL.

The chain has TRBV18 and TRBJ2-1, with D maybe TRBD1 (5 bases). CDR3 length: 12 residues. V lost 3 bases and J 9 bases, leaving 9 bases between the germline ends. Germline lookup yields CDR1 KGHSH and CDR2 LQKENI. The CDR3 nucleotides are TGTGCCAGCTCACCTGGGGCGAGTGAGCAGTTCTTC. As protein: CASSPGASEQFF.

The rearrangement links TRBV5-1 to TRBJ2-3; 10 positions agree with TRBD2. V gave up 2 bases and J gave up 5 bases; unmatched junction bases: 11. Germline V gene sequence: CDR1 SGHRS, CDR2 YFSETQ. The CDR3 loop spans 17 amino acids. The CDR3 DNA follows: TGCGCCAGCAGCTTTGAGCTAGCGGGGGCCTCCGGAGATACGCAGTATTTT. It specifies CASSFELAGASGDTQYF.

The rearrangement links TRBV7-9 to TRBJ1-1; no clear D gene. The CDR3 length is 12 residues. From germline, CDR1 is SEHNR and CDR2 FQNEAQ (reference sequence). Trimming cost V 6 bases and J 3 bases, with 8 bases left between them. The CDR3 sequence: CASSTTYTEAFF. The DNA of the CDR3 is TGTGCCAGCAGTACAACCTACACTGAAGCTTTCTTT.

This clone was seen a handful of times. This chain connects TRBV5-1 to TRBJ2-1; D is possibly TRBD1 (6 bases). Germline CDR1 SGHRS, CDR2 YFSETQ. V lost 0 bases to trimming and J lost 9 bases, with 13 bases between them. CDR3 size: 14 residues. CDR3 amino acids: CASSLDQGIVEQFF. In DNA, the CDR3 is TGCGCCAGCAGCTTGGATCAGGGGATCGTTGAGCAGTTCTTC.